This T cell receptor beta chain emerged from a study of spatial heterogeneity in lung cancer. This clonotype occurred many times. Time point given: sample taken at primary tumor resection. Unsorted whole RNA from tumor, nontumor lung or frozen PBMC underwent sequencing. The donor population consisted of approximately 70 patients with untreated, early-stage non-small cell lung cancer. The CDR3 runs 15 residues. The V and J ends lost 5 bases and 1 base respectively, with 14 bases between them. Germline lookup yields CDR1 SGHVS and CDR2 FQNEAQ. TCRdb recomputed calls from the 5' RACE reads with MiXCR, one row per CDR3 protein. The sample carries 40,000 to 50,000 distinct CDR3 sequences, roughly 13% recorded once.

The input for sequencing was PBMCs, taken at surgery. The V call is TRBV7-8, the J call TRBJ1-1; D possibly corresponds to TRBD1 (5 bases). The clonotype originates from a male donor with early-stage non-small cell lung cancer. Here the CDR3 reads CASSPARGPNTEAFF. The CDR3 nucleotides are TGTGCCAGCAGCCCCGCGAGGGGCCCGAACACTGAAGCTTTCTTT.